What follows are 8 T cell receptor beta chains derived from one specimen sequenced in a study of blood T cell repertoires in COVID-19. Here immunoSEQ multiplex PCR was the method, and the copy in TCRdb shows in-frame clones only, minus some. This sample has over 300,000 clones, with 90% found just once. The sequenced sample consisted of peripheral blood. These receptors were taken from a man aged 18 to 29 with active or convalescent COVID-19.

CDR3 nucleotide sequence: TGTGCCAGTTCAGGGCGGACGAACACTGAAGCTTTCTTT. Protein product: CASSGRTNTEAFF. This chain uses TRBV19 with TRBJ1-1; perhaps TRBD1 as D (5 bases). Germline V gene sequence: CDR1 LNHDA, CDR2 SQIVND (reference sequence). The CDR3 consists of 13 residues. Trimming removed 8 bases from V and 1 base from J, with 11 bases in between.

This chain uses TRBV5-1 with TRBJ2-3, with a weak D call TRBD2 (5 bases). CDR1 and CDR2 from the germline V gene are SGHRS and YFSETQ. CDR3 length equals 15 residues. V lost 0 bases and J lost 7, with 15 bases in between. CDR3 residues: CASSLALEREHTQYF. The CDR3 region has the DNA TGCGCCAGCAGCTTGGCCTTAGAGAGGGAACATACGCAGTATTTT.

V and J are TRBV7-3 and TRBJ2-3; 10 nucleotides align to TRBD2. The CDR3 contains 17 residues. V was pared by 2 bases and J by 1 base, with 6 bases of the junction left unmatched. The germline gives CDR1 SGHTA, CDR2 FQGTGA. CDR3 loop: CASSLPSTSGGTDTQYF. The CDR3 coding sequence is TGTGCCAGCAGCTTACCCAGTACTAGCGGGGGCACAGATACGCAGTATTTT.

This clone was seen only a few times. The chain is built from TRBV7-2 and TRBJ1-5; unclear D gene. V was trimmed by 4 bases and J by 6 bases, leaving 7 bases between them. CDR1 is SGHTA and CDR2 is FQGNSA in the germline V gene. The CDR3 is 12 residues long. CDR3 sequence reads: CASSSPGQPQHF. CDR3 bases: TGTGCCAGCAGCTCCCCCGGTCAGCCCCAGCATTTT. The full variable domain, with the rest looked up from reference TRBV7-2 and TRBJ1-5, is GAGVSQSPSNKVTEKGKDVELRCDPISGHTALYWYRQSLGQGLEFLIYFQGNSAPDKSGLPSDRFSAERTGGSVSTLTIQRTQQEDSAVYLCASSSPGQPQHFGDGTRLSIL.

The chain links TRBV4-1 to TRBJ1-6; TRBD1 agrees at 9 bases. Losses at the gene ends were 3 bases for V and 6 bases for J; bases not matched to a gene: 3. Germline assignment: CDR1 MGHRA and CDR2 YSYEKL. There are 15 residues in the CDR3. The CDR3 nucleotides read TGCGCCAGCAGCCAGTACAGGGGGCCTAATTCACCCCTCCACTTT. It is translated as CASSQYRGPNSPLHF.

The rearrangement uses TRBV5-1 and TRBJ2-2; 10 bases align to TRBD2. CDR3 length: 16 residues. V trimming: 2 bases; J trimming: 1 base; junction bases outside the gene matches: 2. Germline assignment: CDR1 SGHRS and CDR2 YFSETQ. The CDR3 DNA reads as TGCGCCAGCAGCTTTATAGCGGGAGGGAACACCGGGGAGCTGTTTTTT. It encodes CASSFIAGGNTGELFF.

V gene TRBV3-1 (or the pseudogene TRBV3-2) combines with J gene TRBJ2-5; TRBD1 aligns across 11 bases. The V and J ends lost 4 bases and 1 base, in that order; junction bases with no gene match: 2. The CDR3 loop spans 15 amino acids. The V gene's germline CDR1 is LGHDT and CDR2 YNNKEL (reference sequence). CDR3 protein: CASSPGTGGQETQYF. CDR3 in DNA: TGTGCCAGCAGCCCGGGGACAGGGGGCCAAGAGACCCAGTACTTC.

The V call is TRBV27, the J call TRBJ1-2, with TRBD1 as a possible D gene (6 bases). Germline CDR1 MNHEY, CDR2 SMNVEV (reference sequence). This CDR3 has 14 amino acids. Trimming pared 6 bases from V and 4 bases from J, leaving 15 bases between. Here the CDR3 DNA reads TGTGCCAGCAGGATGGACAGACGGGCCTATGGCTACACCTTC. This gives the protein CASRMDRRAYGYTF.